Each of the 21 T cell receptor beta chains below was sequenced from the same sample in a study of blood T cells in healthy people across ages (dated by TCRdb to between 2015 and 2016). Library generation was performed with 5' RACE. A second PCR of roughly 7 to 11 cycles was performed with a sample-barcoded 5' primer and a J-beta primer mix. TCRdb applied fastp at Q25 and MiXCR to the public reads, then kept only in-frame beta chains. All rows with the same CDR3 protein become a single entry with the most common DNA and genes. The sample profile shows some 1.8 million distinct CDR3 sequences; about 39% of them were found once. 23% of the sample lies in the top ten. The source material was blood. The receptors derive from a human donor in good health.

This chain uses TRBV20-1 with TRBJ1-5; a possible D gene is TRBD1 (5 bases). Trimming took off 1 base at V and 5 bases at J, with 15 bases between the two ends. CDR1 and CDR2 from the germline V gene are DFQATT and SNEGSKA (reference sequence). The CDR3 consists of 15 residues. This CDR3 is CSARVGILGDQPQHF. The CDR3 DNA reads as TGCAGTGCTAGAGTTGGGATATTAGGGGATCAGCCCCAGCATTTT.

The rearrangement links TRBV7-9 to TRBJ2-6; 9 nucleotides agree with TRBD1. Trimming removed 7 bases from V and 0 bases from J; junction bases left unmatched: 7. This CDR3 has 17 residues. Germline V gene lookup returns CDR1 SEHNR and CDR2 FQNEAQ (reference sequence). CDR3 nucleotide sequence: TGTGCCAGCACCGACACAGGGGGCGCCTCTGGGGCCAACGTCCTGACTTTC. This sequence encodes CASTDTGGASGANVLTF.

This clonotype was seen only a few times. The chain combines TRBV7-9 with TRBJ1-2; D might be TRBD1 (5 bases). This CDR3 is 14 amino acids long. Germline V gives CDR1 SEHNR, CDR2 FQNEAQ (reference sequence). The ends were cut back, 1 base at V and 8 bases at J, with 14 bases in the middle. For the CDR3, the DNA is TGTGCCAGCAGCTTAGAGGCAGGGCTTCAGGGCTACACCTTC. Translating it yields CASSLEAGLQGYTF.

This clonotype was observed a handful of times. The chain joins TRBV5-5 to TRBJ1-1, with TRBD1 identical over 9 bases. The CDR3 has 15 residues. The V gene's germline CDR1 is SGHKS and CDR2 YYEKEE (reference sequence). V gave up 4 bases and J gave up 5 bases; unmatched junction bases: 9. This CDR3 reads CASSTLTGGGTEAFF. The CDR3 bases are TGTGCCAGCAGCACGCTGACAGGGGGTGGTACTGAAGCTTTCTTT. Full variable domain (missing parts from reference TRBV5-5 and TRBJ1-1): DAGVTQSPTHLIKTRGQQVTLRCSPISGHKSVSWYQQVLGQGPQFIFQYYEKEERGRGNFPDRFSARQFPNYSSELNVNALLLGDSALYLCASSTLTGGGTEAFFGQGTRLTVV.

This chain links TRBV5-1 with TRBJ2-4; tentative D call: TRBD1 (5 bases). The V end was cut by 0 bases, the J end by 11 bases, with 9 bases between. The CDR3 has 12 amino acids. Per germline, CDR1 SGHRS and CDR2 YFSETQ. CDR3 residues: CASSLDGHLQYF. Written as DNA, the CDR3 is TGCGCCAGCAGCTTGGACGGACACCTTCAGTACTTC.

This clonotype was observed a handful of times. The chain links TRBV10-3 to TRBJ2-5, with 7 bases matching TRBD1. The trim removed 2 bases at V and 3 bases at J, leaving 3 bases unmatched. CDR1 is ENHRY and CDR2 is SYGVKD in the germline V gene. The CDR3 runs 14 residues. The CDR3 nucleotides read TGTGCCATCAGTGAGACGCAGGGGGAAGAGACCCAGTACTTC. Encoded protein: CAISETQGEETQYF.

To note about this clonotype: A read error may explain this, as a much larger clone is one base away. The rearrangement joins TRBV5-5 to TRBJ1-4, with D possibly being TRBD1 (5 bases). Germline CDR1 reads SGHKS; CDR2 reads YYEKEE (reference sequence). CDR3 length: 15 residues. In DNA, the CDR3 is TGTGCCAGCAGCCCCTTGAGATACAGGAATGTAAAACTGTTTTTT. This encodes CASSPLRYRNVKLFF.

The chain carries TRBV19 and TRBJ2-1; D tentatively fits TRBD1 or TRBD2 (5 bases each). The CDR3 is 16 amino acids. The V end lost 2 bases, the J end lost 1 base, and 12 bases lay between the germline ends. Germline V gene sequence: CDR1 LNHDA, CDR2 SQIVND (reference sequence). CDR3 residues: CASSIRDPESYNEQFF. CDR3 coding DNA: TGTGCCAGTAGTATAAGGGACCCGGAATCCTACAATGAGCAGTTCTTC.

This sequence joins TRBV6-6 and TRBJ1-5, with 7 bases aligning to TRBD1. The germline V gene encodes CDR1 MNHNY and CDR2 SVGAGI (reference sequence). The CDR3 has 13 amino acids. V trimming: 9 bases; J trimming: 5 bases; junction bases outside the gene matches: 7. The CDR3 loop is CASGTADHQPQHF. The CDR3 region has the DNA TGTGCCAGTGGGACAGCCGATCATCAGCCCCAGCATTTT.

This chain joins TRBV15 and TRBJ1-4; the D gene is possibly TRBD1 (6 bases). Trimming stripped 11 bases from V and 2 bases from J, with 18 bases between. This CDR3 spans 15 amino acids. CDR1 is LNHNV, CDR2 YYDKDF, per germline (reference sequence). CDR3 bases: TGTGCCGCCGAGTCCGGAGACAGGACTAATGAAAAACTGTTTTTT. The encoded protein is CAAESGDRTNEKLFF. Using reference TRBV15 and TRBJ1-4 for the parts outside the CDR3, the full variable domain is DAMVIQNPRYQVTQFGKPVTLSCSQTLNHNVMYWYQQKSSQAPKLLFHYYDKDFNNEADTPDNFQSRRPNTSFCFLDIRSPGLGDTAMYLCAAESGDRTNEKLFFGSGTQLSVL.

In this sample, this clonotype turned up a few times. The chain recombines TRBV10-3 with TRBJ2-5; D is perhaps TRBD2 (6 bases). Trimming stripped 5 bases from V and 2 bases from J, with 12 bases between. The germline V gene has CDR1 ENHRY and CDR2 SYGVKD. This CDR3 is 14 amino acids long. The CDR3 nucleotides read TGTGCCATCAGTCAACTAGCAGAACAAGAGACCCAGTACTTC. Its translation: CAISQLAEQETQYF.

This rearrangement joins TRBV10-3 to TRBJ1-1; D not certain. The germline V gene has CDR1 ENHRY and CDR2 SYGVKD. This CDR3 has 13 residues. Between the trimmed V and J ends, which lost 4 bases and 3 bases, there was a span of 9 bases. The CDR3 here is CAISAGEDTEAFF. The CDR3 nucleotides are TGTGCCATCAGTGCCGGGGAGGACACTGAAGCTTTCTTT.

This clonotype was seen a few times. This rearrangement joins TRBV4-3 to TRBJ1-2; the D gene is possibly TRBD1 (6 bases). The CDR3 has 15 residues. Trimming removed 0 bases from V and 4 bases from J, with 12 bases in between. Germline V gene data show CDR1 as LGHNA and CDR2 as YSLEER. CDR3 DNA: TGCGCCAGCAGCCAAGATTTTACGGGGGCCTATGGCTACACCTTC. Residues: CASSQDFTGAYGYTF.

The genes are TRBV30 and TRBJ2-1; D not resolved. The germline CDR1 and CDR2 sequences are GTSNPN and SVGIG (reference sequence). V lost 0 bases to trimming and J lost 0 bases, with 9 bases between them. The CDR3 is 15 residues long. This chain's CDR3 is CAWSVPPTSYNEQFF. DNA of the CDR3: TGTGCCTGGAGTGTACCCCCTACCTCCTACAATGAGCAGTTCTTC.

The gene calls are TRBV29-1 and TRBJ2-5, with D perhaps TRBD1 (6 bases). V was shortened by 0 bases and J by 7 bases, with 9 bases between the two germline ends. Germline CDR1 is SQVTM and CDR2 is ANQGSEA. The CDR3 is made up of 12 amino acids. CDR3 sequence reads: CSVEEQGWTQYF. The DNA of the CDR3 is TGCAGCGTTGAAGAACAGGGATGGACCCAGTACTTC.

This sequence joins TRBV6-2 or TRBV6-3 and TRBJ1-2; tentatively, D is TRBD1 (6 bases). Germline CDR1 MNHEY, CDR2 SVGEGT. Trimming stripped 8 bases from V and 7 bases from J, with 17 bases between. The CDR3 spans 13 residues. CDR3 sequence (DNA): TGTGCCAGCTCGTCCCAGGGGTTCTCTGGCTACACCTTC. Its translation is CASSSQGFSGYTF.

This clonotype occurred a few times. The CDR3 DNA follows: TGTGCCAGCAGTCCCCGGACAGGGGGGAGTTCACCCCTCCACTTT. This encodes CASSPRTGGSSPLHF. The J gene is TRBJ1-6, the V gene TRBV28; TRBD1 aligns across 10 bases. There are 15 residues in the CDR3. Per the germline V gene, CDR1 is MDHEN and CDR2 is SYDVKM. The ends lost 5 bases at V and 9 bases at J; junction bases unmatched: 7.

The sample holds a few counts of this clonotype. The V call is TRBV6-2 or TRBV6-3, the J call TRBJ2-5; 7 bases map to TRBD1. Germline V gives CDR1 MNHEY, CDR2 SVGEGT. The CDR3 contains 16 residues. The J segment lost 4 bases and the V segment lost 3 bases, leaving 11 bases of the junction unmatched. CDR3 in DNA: TGTGCCAGCAGTTATCGGGCCAGACAGGGCGGAGAGACCCAGTACTTC. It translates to CASSYRARQGGETQYF.

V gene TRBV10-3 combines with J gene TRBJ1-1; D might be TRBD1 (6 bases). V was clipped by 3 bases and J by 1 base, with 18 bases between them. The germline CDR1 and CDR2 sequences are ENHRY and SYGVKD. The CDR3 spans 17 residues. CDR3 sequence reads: CAISDHRVSLRNTEAFF. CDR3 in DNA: TGTGCCATCAGTGATCACAGGGTTTCGCTGAGGAACACTGAAGCTTTCTTT.

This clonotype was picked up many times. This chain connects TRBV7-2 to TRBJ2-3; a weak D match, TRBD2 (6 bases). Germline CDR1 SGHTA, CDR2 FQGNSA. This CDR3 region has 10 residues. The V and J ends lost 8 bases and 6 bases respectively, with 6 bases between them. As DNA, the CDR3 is TGTGCCAGCGGAGGGGATACGCAGTATTTT. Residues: CASGGDTQYF.

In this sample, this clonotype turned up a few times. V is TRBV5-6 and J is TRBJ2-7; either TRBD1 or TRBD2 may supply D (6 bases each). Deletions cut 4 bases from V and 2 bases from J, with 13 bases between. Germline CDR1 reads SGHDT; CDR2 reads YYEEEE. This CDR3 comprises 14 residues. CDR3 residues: CASSGGGITYEQYF. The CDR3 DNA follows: TGTGCCAGCAGCGGAGGGGGTATTACCTACGAGCAGTACTTC.